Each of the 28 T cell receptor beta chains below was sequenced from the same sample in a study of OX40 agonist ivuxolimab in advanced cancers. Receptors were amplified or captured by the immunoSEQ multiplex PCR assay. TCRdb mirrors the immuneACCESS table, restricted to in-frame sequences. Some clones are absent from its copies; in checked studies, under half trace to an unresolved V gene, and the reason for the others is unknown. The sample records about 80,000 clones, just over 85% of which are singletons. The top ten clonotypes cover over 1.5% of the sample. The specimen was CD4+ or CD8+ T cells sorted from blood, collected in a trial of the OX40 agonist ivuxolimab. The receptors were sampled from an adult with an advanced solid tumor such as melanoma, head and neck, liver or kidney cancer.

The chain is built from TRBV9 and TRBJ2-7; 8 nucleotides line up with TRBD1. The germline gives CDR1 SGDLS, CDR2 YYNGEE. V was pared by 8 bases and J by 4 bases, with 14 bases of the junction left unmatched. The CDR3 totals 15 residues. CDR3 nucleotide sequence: TGTGCCAGAGGGGACCGGACAGGGATCAAGTACGAGCAGTACTTC. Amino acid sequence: CARGDRTGIKYEQYF.

The CDR3 here is CASSLDRGVNSYEQYF. The DNA for the CDR3 is TGTGCCAGCAGCTTGGACAGGGGAGTAAACTCCTACGAGCAGTACTTC. This rearrangement joins TRBV5-6 to TRBJ2-7; 7 nucleotides align to TRBD1. The CDR3 has 16 residues. Germline V CDR1 and CDR2: SGHDT, YYEEEE. V was pared by 0 bases and J by 0 bases, with 6 bases of the junction left unmatched.

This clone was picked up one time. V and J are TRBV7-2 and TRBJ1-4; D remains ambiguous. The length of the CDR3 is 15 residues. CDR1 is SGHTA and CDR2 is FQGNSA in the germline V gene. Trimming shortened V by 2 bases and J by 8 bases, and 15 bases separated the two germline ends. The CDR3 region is CASSLRARLREKLFF. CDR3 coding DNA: TGTGCCAGCAGCTTAAGGGCACGGTTGCGGGAAAAACTGTTTTTT.

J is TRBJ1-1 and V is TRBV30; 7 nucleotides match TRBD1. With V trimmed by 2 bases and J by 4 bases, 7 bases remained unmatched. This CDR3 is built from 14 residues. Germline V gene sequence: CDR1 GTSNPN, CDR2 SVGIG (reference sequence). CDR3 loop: CAWSRQGRGTEAFF. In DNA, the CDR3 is TGTGCCTGGAGTCGACAGGGTAGGGGCACTGAAGCTTTCTTT. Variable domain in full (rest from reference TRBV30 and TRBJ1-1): SQTIHQWPATLVQPVGSPLSLECTVEGTSNPNLYWYRQAAGRGLQLLFYSVGIGQISSEVPQNLSASRPQDRQFILSSKKLLLSDSGFYLCAWSRQGRGTEAFFGQGTRLTVV.

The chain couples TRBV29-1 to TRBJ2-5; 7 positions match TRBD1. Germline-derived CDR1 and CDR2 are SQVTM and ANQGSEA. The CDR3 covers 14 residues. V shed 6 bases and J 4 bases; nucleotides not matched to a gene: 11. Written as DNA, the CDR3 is TGCAGCGTCACCCGGGACAGCAGGAGAGAGACCCAGTACTTC. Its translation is CSVTRDSRRETQYF. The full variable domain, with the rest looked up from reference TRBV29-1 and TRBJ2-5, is SAVISQKPSRDICQRGTSLTIQCQVDSQVTMMFWYRQQPGQSLTLIATANQGSEATYESGFVIDKFPISRPNLTFSTLTVSNMSPEDSSIYLCSVTRDSRRETQYFGPGTRLLVL.

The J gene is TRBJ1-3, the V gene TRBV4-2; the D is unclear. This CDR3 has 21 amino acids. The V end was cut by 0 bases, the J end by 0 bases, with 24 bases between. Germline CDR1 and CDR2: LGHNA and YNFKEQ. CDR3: CASSQEVSRMGLISSGNTIYF. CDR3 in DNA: TGTGCCAGCAGCCAAGAGGTCTCGCGTATGGGGTTAATATCCTCTGGAAACACCATATATTTT.

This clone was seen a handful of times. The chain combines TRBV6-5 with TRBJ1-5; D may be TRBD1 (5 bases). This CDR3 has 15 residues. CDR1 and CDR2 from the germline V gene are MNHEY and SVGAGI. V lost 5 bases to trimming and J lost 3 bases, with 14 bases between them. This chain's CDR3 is CASSLGTGTNQPQHF. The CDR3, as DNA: TGTGCCAGCAGTCTGGGTACAGGTACCAATCAGCCCCAGCATTTT.

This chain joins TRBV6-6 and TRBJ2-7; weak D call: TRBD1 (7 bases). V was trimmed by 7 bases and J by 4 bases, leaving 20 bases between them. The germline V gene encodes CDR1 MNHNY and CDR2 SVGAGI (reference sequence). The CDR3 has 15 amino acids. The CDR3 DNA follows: TGTGCCAGCAACGGAGGGGCAGGGGGTTCATACGAGCAGTACTTC. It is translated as CASNGGAGGSYEQYF.

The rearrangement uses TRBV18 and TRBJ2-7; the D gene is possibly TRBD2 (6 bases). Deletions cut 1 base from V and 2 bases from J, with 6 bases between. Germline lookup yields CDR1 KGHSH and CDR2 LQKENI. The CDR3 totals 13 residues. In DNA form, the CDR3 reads TGTGCCAGCTCACCACTAGCGGCCTACGAGCAGTACTTC. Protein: CASSPLAAYEQYF. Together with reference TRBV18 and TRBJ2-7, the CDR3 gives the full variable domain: NAGVMQNPRHLVRRRGQEARLRCSPMKGHSHVYWYRQLPEEGLKFMVYLQKENIIDESGMPKERFSAEFPKEGPSILRIQQVVRGDSAAYFCASSPLAAYEQYFGPGTRLTVT.

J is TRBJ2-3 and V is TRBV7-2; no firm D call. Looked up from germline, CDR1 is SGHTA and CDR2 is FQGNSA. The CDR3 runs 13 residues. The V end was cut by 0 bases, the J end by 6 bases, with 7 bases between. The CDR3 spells CASSLAGKDTQYF. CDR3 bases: TGTGCCAGCAGCTTAGCGGGGAAGGATACGCAGTATTTT.

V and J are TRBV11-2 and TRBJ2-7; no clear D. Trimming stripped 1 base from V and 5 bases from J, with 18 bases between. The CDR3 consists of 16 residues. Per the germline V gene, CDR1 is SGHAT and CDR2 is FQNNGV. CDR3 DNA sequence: TGTGCCAGCAGCTTAGGACCCGACATGGTAAGGAACGAGCAGTACTTC. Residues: CASSLGPDMVRNEQYF.

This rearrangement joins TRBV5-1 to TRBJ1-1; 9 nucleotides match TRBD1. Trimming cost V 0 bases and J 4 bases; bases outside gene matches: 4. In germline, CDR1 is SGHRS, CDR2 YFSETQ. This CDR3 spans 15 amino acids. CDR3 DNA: TGCGCCAGCAGCTTGGGGACAGGGGTGGCCACTGAAGCTTTCTTT. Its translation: CASSLGTGVATEAFF.

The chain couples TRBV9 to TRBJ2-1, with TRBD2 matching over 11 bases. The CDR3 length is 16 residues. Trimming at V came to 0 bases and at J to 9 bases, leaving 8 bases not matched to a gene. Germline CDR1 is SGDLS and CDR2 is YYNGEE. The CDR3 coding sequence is TGTGCCAGCAGCGTAGAGATAGCGGGAGGGCCGGGTGAGCAGTTCTTC. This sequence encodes CASSVEIAGGPGEQFF.

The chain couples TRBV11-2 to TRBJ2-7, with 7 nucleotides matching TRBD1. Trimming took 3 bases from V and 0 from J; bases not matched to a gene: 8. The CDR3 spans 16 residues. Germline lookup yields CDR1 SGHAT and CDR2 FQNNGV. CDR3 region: CASSFRTGQFSYEQYF. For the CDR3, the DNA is TGTGCCAGCAGCTTCCGAACGGGACAGTTCTCCTACGAGCAGTACTTC. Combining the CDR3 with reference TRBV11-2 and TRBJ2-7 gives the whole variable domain EAGVAQSPRYKIIEKRQSVAFWCNPISGHATLYWYQQILGQGPKLLIQFQNNGVVDDSQLPKDRFSAERLKGVDSTLKIQPAKLEDSAVYLCASSFRTGQFSYEQYFGPGTRLTVT.

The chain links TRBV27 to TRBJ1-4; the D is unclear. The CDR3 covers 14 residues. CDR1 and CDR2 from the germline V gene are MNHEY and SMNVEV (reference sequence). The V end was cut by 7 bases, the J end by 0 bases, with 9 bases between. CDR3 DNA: TGTGCCAGCAAAGGGTGGGCAACTAATGAAAAACTGTTTTTT. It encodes CASKGWATNEKLFF.

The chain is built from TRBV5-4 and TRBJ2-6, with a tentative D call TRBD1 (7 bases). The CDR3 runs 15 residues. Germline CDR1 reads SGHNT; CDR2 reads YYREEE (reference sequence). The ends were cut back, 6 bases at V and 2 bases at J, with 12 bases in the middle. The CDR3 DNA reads TGTGCCAGCAAAACAGGGGAGGCTGGGGCCAACGTCCTGACTTTC. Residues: CASKTGEAGANVLTF.

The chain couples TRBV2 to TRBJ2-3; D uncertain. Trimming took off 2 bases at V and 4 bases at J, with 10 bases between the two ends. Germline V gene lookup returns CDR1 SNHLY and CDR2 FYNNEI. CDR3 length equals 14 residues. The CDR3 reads CASSETWQADTQYF. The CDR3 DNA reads TGTGCCAGCAGTGAAACTTGGCAGGCAGATACGCAGTATTTT.

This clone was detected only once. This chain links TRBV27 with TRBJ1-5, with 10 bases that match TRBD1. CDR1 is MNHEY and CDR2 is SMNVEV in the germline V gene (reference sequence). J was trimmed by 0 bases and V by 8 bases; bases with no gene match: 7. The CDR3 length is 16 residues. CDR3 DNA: TGTGCCAGCGGACAGACAGGGGGCCTTAGCAATCAGCCCCAGCATTTT. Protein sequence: CASGQTGGLSNQPQHF.

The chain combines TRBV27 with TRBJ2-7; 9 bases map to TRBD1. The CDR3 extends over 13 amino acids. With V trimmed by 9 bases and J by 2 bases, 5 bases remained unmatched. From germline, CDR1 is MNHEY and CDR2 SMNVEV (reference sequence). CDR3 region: CASTGQGTYEQYF. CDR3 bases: TGTGCCAGTACCGGACAGGGGACCTACGAGCAGTACTTC.

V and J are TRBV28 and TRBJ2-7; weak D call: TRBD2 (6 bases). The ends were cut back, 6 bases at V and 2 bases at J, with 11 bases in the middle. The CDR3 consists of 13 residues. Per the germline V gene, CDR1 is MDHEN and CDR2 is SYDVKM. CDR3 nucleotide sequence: TGTGCCAGCAGCATGGGGGGAACCTACGAGCAGTACTTC. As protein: CASSMGGTYEQYF.

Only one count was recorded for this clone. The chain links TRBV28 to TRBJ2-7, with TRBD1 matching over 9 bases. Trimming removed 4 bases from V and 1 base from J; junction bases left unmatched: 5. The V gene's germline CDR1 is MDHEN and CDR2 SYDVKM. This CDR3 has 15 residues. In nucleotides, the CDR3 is TGTGCCAGCAGTTCAACAGGGGGCGGGTCCTACGAGCAGTACTTC. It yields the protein CASSSTGGGSYEQYF. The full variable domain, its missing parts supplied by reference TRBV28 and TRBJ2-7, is DVKVTQSSRYLVKRTGEKVFLECVQDMDHENMFWYRQDPGLGLRLIYFSYDVKMKEKGDIPEGYSVSREKKERFSLILESASTNQTSMYLCASSSTGGGSYEQYFGPGTRLTVT.

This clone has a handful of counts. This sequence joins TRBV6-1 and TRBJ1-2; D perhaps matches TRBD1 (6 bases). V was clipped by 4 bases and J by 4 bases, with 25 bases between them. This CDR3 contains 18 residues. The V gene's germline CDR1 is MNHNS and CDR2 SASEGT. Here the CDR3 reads CASSASLPPGHRSYGYTF. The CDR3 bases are TGTGCCAGCAGTGCCTCGTTGCCCCCGGGACATCGGAGCTATGGCTACACCTTC.

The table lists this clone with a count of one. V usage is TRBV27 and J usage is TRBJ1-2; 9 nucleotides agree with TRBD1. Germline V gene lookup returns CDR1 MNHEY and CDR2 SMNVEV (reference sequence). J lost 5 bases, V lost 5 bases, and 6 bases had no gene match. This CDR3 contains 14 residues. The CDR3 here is CASSPWTGDYGYTF. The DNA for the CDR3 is TGTGCCAGCAGTCCGTGGACAGGGGATTATGGCTACACCTTC.

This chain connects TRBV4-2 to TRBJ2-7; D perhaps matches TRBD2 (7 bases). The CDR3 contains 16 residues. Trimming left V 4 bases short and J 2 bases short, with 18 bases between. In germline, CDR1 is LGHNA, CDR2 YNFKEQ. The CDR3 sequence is CASSPQRGGEAYEQYF. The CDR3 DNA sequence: TGTGCCAGCAGCCCCCAAAGGGGGGGAGAGGCCTACGAGCAGTACTTC.

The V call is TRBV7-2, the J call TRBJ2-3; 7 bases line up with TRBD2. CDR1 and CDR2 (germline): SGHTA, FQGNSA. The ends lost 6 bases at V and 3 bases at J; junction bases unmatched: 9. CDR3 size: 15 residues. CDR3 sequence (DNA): TGTGCCAGCAGTCCCAGCGGGATAAGGACAGATACGCAGTATTTT. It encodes CASSPSGIRTDTQYF.

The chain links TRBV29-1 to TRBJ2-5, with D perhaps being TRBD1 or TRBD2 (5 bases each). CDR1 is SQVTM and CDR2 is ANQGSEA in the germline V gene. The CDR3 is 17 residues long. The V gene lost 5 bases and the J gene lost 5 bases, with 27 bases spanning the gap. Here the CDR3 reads CSVIDASVGRRGETQYF. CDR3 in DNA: TGCAGCGTTATAGACGCCTCGGTGGGGCGACGAGGGGAGACCCAGTACTTC.

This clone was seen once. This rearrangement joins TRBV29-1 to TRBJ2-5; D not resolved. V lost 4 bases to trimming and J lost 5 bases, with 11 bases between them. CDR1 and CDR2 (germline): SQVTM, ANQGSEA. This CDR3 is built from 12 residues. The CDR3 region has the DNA TGCAGCGTTGGATCCCCCCCTGAGACCCAGTACTTC. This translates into CSVGSPPETQYF.

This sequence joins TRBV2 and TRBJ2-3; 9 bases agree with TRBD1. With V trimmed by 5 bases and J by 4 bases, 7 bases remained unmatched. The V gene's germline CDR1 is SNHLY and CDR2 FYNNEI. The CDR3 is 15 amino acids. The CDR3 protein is CASSIGQGPSDTQYF. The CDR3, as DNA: TGTGCCAGCAGTATTGGACAGGGGCCCTCAGATACGCAGTATTTT.